A single sample is the source of the 22 T cell receptor beta chains below, sequenced in a study of blood T cell repertoires in COVID-19. The data were produced by immunoSEQ multiplex PCR, yet TCRdb's version contains in-frame clones alone and is incomplete. There are approximately 200,000 clones in the sample; roughly four fifths occur only once, and roughly 7.4% lies in the top ten. Sequencing was performed on peripheral blood. The source of these receptors is a woman between 50 and 59 years old with acute or convalescent COVID-19.

The gene calls are TRBV28 and TRBJ2-1, with 12 bases lining up with TRBD2. Germline V gene data show CDR1 as MDHEN and CDR2 as SYDVKM. The CDR3 covers 14 residues. J gave up 7 bases and V 6 bases, and 4 bases lay outside the gene matches. CDR3 amino acids: CASRPLAGGNEQFF. The CDR3 region has the DNA TGTGCCAGCAGACCTCTAGCGGGGGGGAATGAGCAGTTCTTC.

The V and J genes are TRBV4-3 and TRBJ2-3; 13 bases line up with TRBD2. This CDR3 region has 17 residues. The germline CDR1 and CDR2 sequences are LGHNA and YSLEER. V shed 3 bases, J shed 4 bases, and the junction held 7 bases outside the gene matches. The CDR3 DNA sequence: TGCGCCAGCAGCCAGGGCGGACTAGCGGGGGTACCAGATACGCAGTATTTT. Translated, it gives CASSQGGLAGVPDTQYF.

V is TRBV29-1 and J is TRBJ2-1, with D possibly matching TRBD2 (7 bases). Between the trimmed V and J ends, which lost 6 bases and 2 bases, there was a span of 17 bases. CDR3 length: 15 amino acids. Germline lookup yields CDR1 SQVTM and CDR2 ANQGSEA. The CDR3 sequence is CSVDPGEGTYNEQFF. The CDR3 DNA follows: TGCAGCGTGGACCCAGGGGAGGGGACCTACAATGAGCAGTTCTTC.

This clone was seen once. The CDR3 DNA is TGTGCCAGCAGCCCTACTAAAAATTCACCCCTCCACTTT. This translates into CASSPTKNSPLHF. This rearrangement joins TRBV14 to TRBJ1-6; no clear D. CDR3 length: 13 residues. Germline CDR1 SGHDN, CDR2 FVKESK. Trimming pared 4 bases from V and 7 bases from J, leaving 8 bases between.

This clone appeared once. V and J are TRBV28 and TRBJ2-3; the D gene is possibly TRBD2 (6 bases). V lost 3 bases and J 3 bases, leaving 10 bases between the germline ends. The length of the CDR3 is 14 residues. Germline-derived CDR1 and CDR2 are MDHEN and SYDVKM. CDR3 region: CASSFSSGTDTQYF. The CDR3 region has the DNA TGTGCCAGCAGTTTTAGTAGCGGAACAGATACGCAGTATTTT.

The chain uses TRBV21-1 and TRBJ2-7; the table gives TRBD2 as D, unverified against the DNA. TRBV21-1 is a pseudogene segment. This CDR3 is built from 16 residues. The CDR3 reads CASSKGFGGDSYGQYF. The CDR3 nucleotides are TGTGCCAGCAGCAAAGGCTTTGGCGGGGACTCCTACGGGCAGTACTTC.

The J gene is TRBJ2-5, the V gene TRBV5-1; no reliable D call. CDR1 SGHRS and CDR2 YFSETQ come from the germline V gene. The CDR3 runs 15 residues. V was shortened by 3 bases and J by 4 bases, with 16 bases between the two germline ends. This CDR3 reads CASSSDGHKAETQYF. CDR3 bases: TGCGCCAGCAGCTCCGATGGGCACAAGGCAGAGACCCAGTACTTC.

In its sample, this clone was seen a few times. This sequence joins TRBV18 and TRBJ1-6; TRBD1 might be the D (5 bases). Germline V CDR1 and CDR2: KGHSH, LQKENI. The CDR3 is 15 amino acids. The germline V and J ends were trimmed by 3 bases and 6 bases, with 12 bases remaining between them. The CDR3 region is CASSPRDGSNSPLHF. As DNA, the CDR3 is TGTGCCAGCTCACCGCGGGACGGAAGTAATTCACCCCTCCACTTT.

Only a few counts were recorded for this clone. The chain recombines TRBV20-1 with TRBJ1-4; D unresolved. This CDR3 spans 11 amino acids. The V gene lost 6 bases and the J gene lost 6 bases, with 8 bases spanning the gap. Germline lookup yields CDR1 DFQATT and CDR2 SNEGSKA (reference sequence). The CDR3 is CSAQIYEKLFF. In DNA form, the CDR3 reads TGCAGTGCCCAGATCTATGAAAAACTGTTTTTT.

The J gene is TRBJ1-6, the V gene TRBV19, with a possible D match to TRBD1 (6 bases). The V gene lost 9 bases and the J gene lost 6 bases, with 12 bases spanning the gap. CDR1 LNHDA and CDR2 SQIVND come from the germline V gene (reference sequence). The CDR3 has 13 amino acids. This chain's CDR3 is CASTGQLNSPLHF. In nucleotides, the CDR3 is TGTGCCAGCACGGGACAACTTAATTCACCCCTCCACTTT.

The chain couples TRBV19 to TRBJ2-1, with 12 bases identical to TRBD2. Germline V gene sequence: CDR1 LNHDA, CDR2 SQIVND (reference sequence). The CDR3 covers 17 residues. V shed 0 bases and J 4 bases; nucleotides not matched to a gene: 4. The CDR3 coding sequence is TGTGCCAGTAGTATAGAGACTAGCGGGGGCGGTTACAATGAGCAGTTCTTC. Translating gives CASSIETSGGGYNEQFF.

The V gene is TRBV6-1, the J gene TRBJ2-3; D might be TRBD2 (6 bases). Per the germline V gene, CDR1 is MNHNS and CDR2 is SASEGT. Trimming removed 10 bases from V and 2 bases from J, with 13 bases in between. This CDR3 has 13 amino acids. The chain's CDR3 is CATLSGVTDTQYF. The CDR3 nucleotides read TGTGCCACCCTTAGCGGAGTCACAGATACGCAGTATTTT.

The chain combines TRBV7-9 with TRBJ1-6, with 8 bases aligning to TRBD1. Trimming at V came to 5 bases and at J to 10 bases, leaving 10 bases not matched to a gene. The CDR3 loop spans 15 amino acids. The germline V gene has CDR1 SEHNR and CDR2 FQNEAQ (reference sequence). CDR3 protein: CASSHGDRTLSPLHF. DNA of the CDR3: TGTGCCAGCAGCCATGGGGACAGGACACTGTCACCCCTCCACTTT.

This rearrangement joins TRBV7-6 to TRBJ1-2; 7 bases are a match to TRBD1. Per the germline V gene, CDR1 is SGHVS and CDR2 is FNYEAQ. With V trimmed by 5 bases and J by 5 bases, 11 bases remained unmatched. The CDR3 consists of 15 residues. CDR3 protein: CASSPLGGQPYGYTF. The CDR3 coding sequence is TGTGCCAGCAGCCCCTTGGGGGGACAGCCGTATGGCTACACCTTC.

The chain recombines TRBV18 with TRBJ1-2, with TRBD1 as a possible D gene (5 bases). V lost 1 base to trimming and J lost 3 bases, with 15 bases between them. CDR3 length: 16 amino acids. Germline-derived CDR1 and CDR2 are KGHSH and LQKENI. The CDR3 DNA is TGTGCCAGCTCACCACTCTTAACAGGAATAGACTATGGCTACACCTTC. It encodes CASSPLLTGIDYGYTF.

This clone was detected only a few times. V usage is TRBV6-1 and J usage is TRBJ1-5; 9 bases are a match to TRBD1. The V gene end was trimmed by 4 bases and the J gene end by 2 bases; junction bases not matched to a gene: 9. The CDR3 is 17 amino acids. Germline loops: CDR1 MNHNS, CDR2 SASEGT. CDR3 loop: CASSAGTGSFGNQPQHF. The CDR3 DNA reads TGTGCCAGCAGTGCCGGGACAGGGAGTTTTGGCAATCAGCCCCAGCATTTT.

The chain combines TRBV5-1 with TRBJ2-2; D ambiguous. V shed 4 bases and J shed 0 bases, with 10 bases lying between them. CDR3 length: 15 residues. Germline assignment: CDR1 SGHRS and CDR2 YFSETQ. The CDR3 loop reads CASSVQTANTGELFF. The DNA for the CDR3 is TGCGCCAGCAGCGTACAAACAGCGAACACCGGGGAGCTGTTTTTT.

This clone is a singleton in its sample. Distinct nucleotide sequences in the sample also encode this CDR3. This chain uses TRBV11-2 with TRBJ2-1; TRBD1 agrees at 8 bases. From germline, CDR1 is SGHAT and CDR2 FQNNGV. Germline trimming cut 2 bases from V and 8 bases from J; bases unmatched to any gene: 11. The CDR3 is 16 residues long. The CDR3 region is CASSLRLAGGPHEQFF. The CDR3 bases are TGTGCCAGCAGCTTAAGGCTAGCAGGGGGCCCCCATGAGCAGTTCTTC.

The rearrangement uses TRBV5-4 and TRBJ2-1, with 8 positions matching TRBD1. The ends lost 2 bases at V and 4 bases at J; junction bases unmatched: 5. Germline CDR1 reads SGHNT; CDR2 reads YYREEE (reference sequence). The CDR3 is 15 residues long. In nucleotides, the CDR3 is TGTGCCAGCAGCTTAGCAGGGGGCCGGTACAATGAGCAGTTCTTC. Residues: CASSLAGGRYNEQFF.

The CDR3 DNA reads as TGTGCCAGCAGCTACCGGGACGGGGGCTACGAGCAGTACTTC. Its translation is CASSYRDGGYEQYF. The chain combines TRBV5-6 with TRBJ2-7; the D gene is possibly TRBD2 (6 bases). V lost 3 bases and J lost 3, with 13 bases in between. The CDR3 is 14 residues long. CDR1 SGHDT and CDR2 YYEEEE come from the germline V gene.

The chain employs TRBV6-5 and TRBJ1-1, with 9 bases that match TRBD1. Per the germline V gene, CDR1 is MNHEY and CDR2 is SVGAGI. J lost 3 bases, V lost 7 bases, and 6 bases had no gene match. The CDR3 is 14 amino acids. This CDR3 reads CASITGGLDTEAFF. CDR3 bases: TGTGCCAGCATTACAGGGGGCTTAGACACTGAAGCTTTCTTT.

This chain joins TRBV30 and TRBJ1-6; 7 bases are a match to TRBD1. CDR1 and CDR2 from the germline V gene are GTSNPN and SVGIG (reference sequence). The J segment lost 4 bases and the V segment lost 4 bases, leaving 4 bases of the junction unmatched. CDR3 length: 14 residues. As DNA, the CDR3 is TGTGCCTGGAATCACAGGGGTTATAATTCACCCCTCCACTTT. As protein: CAWNHRGYNSPLHF. Full variable domain (remainder filled in from reference TRBV30 and TRBJ1-6): SQTIHQWPATLVQPVGSPLSLECTVEGTSNPNLYWYRQAAGRGLQLLFYSVGIGQISSEVPQNLSASRPQDRQFILSSKKLLLSDSGFYLCAWNHRGYNSPLHFGNGTRLTVT.